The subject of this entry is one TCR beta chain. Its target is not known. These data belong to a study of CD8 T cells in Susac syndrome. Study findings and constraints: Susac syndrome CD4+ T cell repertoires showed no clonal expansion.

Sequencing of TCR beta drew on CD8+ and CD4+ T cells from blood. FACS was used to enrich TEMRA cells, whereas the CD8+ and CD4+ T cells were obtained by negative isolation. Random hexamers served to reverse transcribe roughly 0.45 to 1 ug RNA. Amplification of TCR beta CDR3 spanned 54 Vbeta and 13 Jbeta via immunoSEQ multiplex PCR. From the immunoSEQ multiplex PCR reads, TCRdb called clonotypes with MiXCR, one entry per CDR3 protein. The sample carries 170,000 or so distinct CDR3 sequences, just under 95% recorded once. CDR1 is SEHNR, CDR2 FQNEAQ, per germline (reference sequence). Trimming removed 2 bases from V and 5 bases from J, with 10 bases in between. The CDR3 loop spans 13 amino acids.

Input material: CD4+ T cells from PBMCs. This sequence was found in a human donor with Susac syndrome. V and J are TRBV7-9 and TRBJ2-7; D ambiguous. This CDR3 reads CASSLNGPHEQYF. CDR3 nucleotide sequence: TGTGCCAGCAGCTTAAACGGCCCCCACGAGCAGTACTTC.